These 16 T cell receptor beta chains share one sample of origin, sequenced in a study of cytomegalovirus exposure and HLA in healthy donors. The repertoire was sequenced with immunoSEQ multiplex PCR; TCRdb's copy has only in-frame clones and lacks some. The sample yields 200,000 to 250,000 clones, over 80% seen once. Sequenced input: PBMCs. These receptors all come from a woman aged 18-30 years in good health and CMV-seronegative.

The chain links TRBV27 to TRBJ2-5; D unresolved. This CDR3 region has 12 residues. Germline V gene lookup returns CDR1 MNHEY and CDR2 SMNVEV (reference sequence). The V and J ends lost 0 bases and 7 bases respectively, with 6 bases between them. The CDR3 DNA sequence: TGTGCCAGCAGTTTATCGTCGGGGACCCAGTACTTC. This gives the protein CASSLSSGTQYF.

The rearrangement joins TRBV11-2 to TRBJ2-5, with D possibly TRBD1 on 5 matching bases. This CDR3 is 15 amino acids long. Between the trimmed V and J ends, which lost 2 bases and 4 bases, there was a span of 14 bases. Per the germline V gene, CDR1 is SGHAT and CDR2 is FQNNGV. CDR3 residues: CASSLLGVLGETQYF. The CDR3 DNA reads as TGTGCCAGCAGCTTATTAGGGGTTCTTGGAGAGACCCAGTACTTC.

V usage is TRBV11-3 and J usage is TRBJ2-2; TRBD1 is a possible D gene (6 bases). This CDR3 spans 14 amino acids. Germline CDR1 and CDR2: SGHNT and YENEEA. The V and J ends lost 4 bases and 3 bases respectively, with 9 bases between them. Written as DNA, the CDR3 is TGTGCCAGCAGCTCAACAGGGTACACCGGGGAGCTGTTTTTT. Amino acid sequence: CASSSTGYTGELFF.

The J gene is TRBJ1-5, the V gene TRBV2; tentatively, D is TRBD1 (5 bases). Trimming shortened V by 2 bases and J by 1 base, and 9 bases separated the two germline ends. This CDR3 is built from 15 residues. Germline-derived CDR1 and CDR2 are SNHLY and FYNNEI. CDR3 sequence reads: CASSERGDSNQPQHF. CDR3 nucleotides: TGTGCCAGCAGTGAAAGAGGGGACAGCAATCAGCCCCAGCATTTT.

This chain links TRBV10-3 with TRBJ2-7; TRBD2 agrees at 10 bases. The germline V gene encodes CDR1 ENHRY and CDR2 SYGVKD. The CDR3 is 16 residues long. With 0 bases clipped from V and 5 bases from J, the junction kept 7 bases outside the gene matches. CDR3 coding DNA: TGTGCCATCAGTGAGTCTTGGCTAGCGGGGGCCCACGAGCAGTACTTC. Its translation is CAISESWLAGAHEQYF.

The chain joins TRBV11-3 to TRBJ2-3, with TRBD2 identical over 10 bases. Germline CDR1 and CDR2: SGHNT and YENEEA. This CDR3 is 15 amino acids long. V was clipped by 4 bases and J by 1 base; unmatched bases: 2. For the CDR3, the DNA is TGTGCCAGCAGCTCAGGACTAGCGGGCACAGATACGCAGTATTTT. Residues: CASSSGLAGTDTQYF.

The rearrangement links TRBV7-2 to TRBJ1-2; no clear D gene. This CDR3 contains 12 residues. The V and J ends lost 5 bases and 4 bases respectively, with 8 bases between them. Germline CDR1 reads SGHTA; CDR2 reads FQGNSA. CDR3 sequence (DNA): TGTGCCAGCAGCCGGACGGTCTATGGCTACACCTTC. It encodes CASSRTVYGYTF.

The V gene is TRBV5-1, the J gene TRBJ2-5, with 7 bases identical to TRBD1. The CDR3 runs to 16 residues. J gave up 1 base and V 0 bases, and 6 bases lay outside the gene matches. The germline V gene encodes CDR1 SGHRS and CDR2 YFSETQ. The CDR3: CASSLGQGLGQETQYF. In nucleotides, the CDR3 is TGCGCCAGCAGCTTGGGACAGGGTTTGGGCCAAGAGACCCAGTACTTC.

The rearrangement joins TRBV5-4 to TRBJ2-7, with TRBD2 matching over 7 bases. The J segment lost 2 bases and the V segment lost 3 bases, leaving 5 bases of the junction unmatched. Per the germline V gene, CDR1 is SGHNT and CDR2 is YYREEE (reference sequence). The CDR3 spans 14 residues. As DNA, the CDR3 is TGTGCCAGCAGCTCGGCTAGCGGTGCCTACGAGCAGTACTTC. Translated: CASSSASGAYEQYF.

The chain carries TRBV7-3 and TRBJ2-1; no reliable D call. This CDR3 spans 12 amino acids. V was clipped by 0 bases and J by 15 bases, with 12 bases between them. The germline gives CDR1 SGHTA, CDR2 FQGTGA. CDR3 DNA sequence: TGTGCCAGCAGCTTAACTGGTCTAAAGCCGTTCTTC. This sequence encodes CASSLTGLKPFF.

The count of this clone is one. The sample holds other DNA sequences that translate to the same CDR3. The chain is built from TRBV2 and TRBJ2-5; the D gene is possibly TRBD1 (7 bases). CDR3 size: 13 residues. With 4 bases removed from V and 5 bases from J, the gap between germline ends came to 11 bases. CDR1 is SNHLY and CDR2 is FYNNEI in the germline V gene. CDR3 in DNA: TGTGCCAGCAGTGGGCAGGGGGGTGAGACCCAGTACTTC. This sequence encodes CASSGQGGETQYF.

The gene calls are TRBV9 and TRBJ2-1; D not resolved. There are 14 residues in the CDR3. Trimming removed 4 bases at V and 6 bases at J, with 14 bases between. Germline loops: CDR1 SGDLS, CDR2 YYNGEE. DNA of the CDR3: TGTGCCAGCAGCCCCTTGGTTGAAGGCAATGAGCAGTTCTTC. It is translated as CASSPLVEGNEQFF. The variable domain in full, completed from reference TRBV9 and TRBJ2-1, reads DSGVTQTPKHLITATGQRVTLRCSPRSGDLSVYWYQQSLDQGLQFLIQYYNGEERAKGNILERFSAQQFPDLHSELNLSSLELGDSALYFCASSPLVEGNEQFFGPGTRLTVL.

This clone was counted between two and nine times. The gene calls are TRBV30 and TRBJ2-1, with a possible D match to TRBD1 (6 bases). Trimming stripped 4 bases from V and 0 bases from J, with 7 bases between. The CDR3 is made up of 13 amino acids. In germline, CDR1 is GTSNPN, CDR2 SVGIG (reference sequence). CDR3 in DNA: TGTGCCTGGAACAGGGCCTCCTACAATGAGCAGTTCTTC. Amino acids: CAWNRASYNEQFF.

The CDR3 DNA reads TGTGCCAGCAGCCTACGAGTCGGGGCCAACGTCCTGACTTTC. Translating gives CASSLRVGANVLTF. This sequence joins TRBV13 and TRBJ2-6; no clear D. Germline loops: CDR1 PRHDT, CDR2 FYEKMQ (reference sequence). This CDR3 spans 14 amino acids. Between the trimmed V and J ends, which lost 5 bases and 4 bases, there was a span of 9 bases.

The chain couples TRBV18 to TRBJ1-4; perhaps TRBD1 as D (5 bases). The germline V and J ends were trimmed by 3 bases and 7 bases, with 15 bases remaining between them. Germline assignment: CDR1 KGHSH and CDR2 LQKENI. CDR3 length: 15 residues. CDR3 amino acids: CASSPTKGVGEKLFF. The CDR3 coding sequence is TGTGCCAGCTCACCGACGAAAGGGGTGGGTGAAAAACTGTTTTTT.

The rearrangement links TRBV7-6 to TRBJ1-1, with TRBD1 matching over 9 bases. V shed 1 base, J shed 4 bases, and the junction held 7 bases outside the gene matches. Germline loops: CDR1 SGHVS, CDR2 FNYEAQ. This CDR3 spans 16 amino acids. The CDR3 sequence: CASSLDPTGGSTEAFF. CDR3 nucleotides: TGTGCCAGCAGCTTAGACCCGACAGGGGGATCCACTGAAGCTTTCTTT.